The TCR beta chain described here comes from a study of cytomegalovirus exposure and HLA in healthy donors (dated by TCRdb to between 2016 and 2019). Study-wide context: An earlier analysis of a few hundred of the donors reported 250 to 300 Gb of sequence data and 117 million unique TCR beta sequences obtained from approximately 180 million T cells. Roughly 290 gigabases of sequencing data and approximately 92 million unique TCR sequences made up an early release that covered several hundred HLA-typed donors. Among the approximately 420 genotyped donors, approximately 81% belonged to the genetic ancestry cluster associated with self-reported Caucasian donors. The study aimed to test whether cataloging public T cell receptors could reveal signatures of past pathogen exposure. Using immunosequencing, the study profiled T cell repertoires from some 670 subjects and related those repertoires to cytomegalovirus serostatus. A separate validation cohort of over 95 different subjects was used in addition to the roughly 670-subject first cohort. To predict cytomegalovirus infection status, the study combined high-throughput TCR immunosequencing, statistical association of individual TCRs with disease status, and machine learning. To study patterns of TCR occurrence, a later analysis re-analyzed previously published TCR beta repertoires from around 670 donors and added high-resolution HLA genotyping. Rather than drawing on any new phenotypic data, the later analysis identified candidate immune exposures from TCR beta sequences and the way those sequences occurred across donors. In an earlier analysis of several hundred of the donors, high-throughput TCR beta sequencing was used to judge whether each TCR beta V gene segment behaved as functional or pseudogenic. Alongside the repertoire data, information on donor age, sex, ethnicity and CMV serostatus was compiled. Genome-wide SNP genotypes for about 60% of the roughly 700 donors were used in a later genetic analysis, which treated that subset as a discovery cohort. All discovery cohort repertoires had been generated using a single sequencing platform. HLA typing covered class I and class II loci at four-digit resolution. The number of typed donors differed by locus: roughly 629-640 for A, B, C, DRB1 and DQB1; some 500 for DQA1; approximately 610 for DPA1; and about 450 for DPB1. About five DR-DQ haplotypes were handled as single units for association and clustering, since linkage in the cohort was strong. Among 398 genotyped donors of the cohort, an average of 235,054 unique TCR beta nucleotide sequences were sequenced per donor, around a sixth of them non-productive.

The library relied on the immunoSEQ multiplex PCR assay. The multiplex PCR relied on a mix of 60 forward primers for TCR Vbeta segments and 13 reverse primers for TCR Jbeta segments. The CDR3 region of rearranged TCR beta genes was amplified from genomic DNA with a multiplex PCR assay. Amplified TCR beta libraries were sequenced as 87-base-pair reads on the Illumina HiSeq System. From the authors' description of their analysis: Across the 700 or so repertoires, a later analysis counted some 80 million unique TCR beta chains, 9.5 million to 13 million of which were shared by at least two donors. A nearest-neighbor algorithm error-corrected the raw reads and collapsed the reads into unique sequences, merging closely related sequences to remove PCR and sequencing errors. To assign V, D and J gene segments, CDR3 sequences were aligned to IMGT reference sequences. For a sequence to be retained, a match of at least six nucleotides to both a V gene segment and a J gene segment was required. A rearrangement was called productive if the CDR3 had no stop codons and remained in frame with V and J, and every other rearrangement was called non-productive. CDR3 was defined according to IMGT convention as the region running from the second conserved V-encoded cysteine to the conserved J-encoded phenylalanine. Sequences without an unambiguous match to a single V gene segment were excluded from the earlier analysis of 450 to 750 of the donors. An earlier analysis of over 450 of the donors classified V segments as functional when productive rearrangements were above 56.7% and as segregating when the standard deviation between donors was above 5%. A statistical classification framework was developed to diagnose cytomegalovirus status using the catalog of TCR beta chain sequences. In a later analysis, V and J genes were assigned by comparing TCR nucleotide sequences against IMGT/GENE-DB human TR gene sequences. Using the TCRdist pipeline, a later analysis assigned CDR3 sequences along with most-parsimonious VDJ recombination scenarios. In a later analysis, each TCR beta chain was defined by its CDR3 amino acid sequence together with its V-gene family, and reads lacking a unique V-gene family were excluded. As a way to deal with suspected cross-contamination and a sequencing artifact, a later analysis dropped roughly 620 nucleotide sequences that were highly shared and had low generation probability. For each public chain, a later analysis derived a clonal expansion index from normalized ranks of inferred template counts within each repertoire. In a later analysis, generation probabilities were computed with a VDJ recombination model fitted to out-of-frame rearrangements, and the resulting probabilities were checked against IGoR. A later analysis scored TCR-TCR, TCR-HLA and TCR-CMV co-occurrence with hypergeometric tests, applying a repertoire-size bias correction to TCR pairs. False discovery rates were estimated in a later analysis by permuting HLA or CMV assignments 20 times. In a later analysis, co-occurring TCRs were grouped using DBSCAN, and TCRdist sequence similarity was added for clustering within HLA-allele-positive subsets. Repertoires with fewer than 30,000 or more than 120,000 public chains were left out of co-occurrence clustering, as were a handful of repertoires with anomalous nucleotide sharing. TCRdb took over this immuneACCESS table, retaining in-frame rearrangements with V and J assigned. Such tables are incomplete; in checked studies, under half of the missing clones stem from an unresolved V gene, and the remainder is unexplained. From that table come the V and J calls and clone size; the DNA was used to work out D and trimming. The sample profile shows about 160,000 clones; approximately 78% of them were found once. The ten largest clones represent 0.95% to 1% of the sample.

Broader findings and caveats from the paper: When HLA alleles, especially DR and DQ, strongly co-occurred, attributing TCR associations to individual alleles was difficult. In a later analysis, HLA-associated TCR beta chains were found to be more clonally expanded and to have lower generation probabilities than equally common non-associated chains. Only TCR beta chains were sequenced in this cohort, and the absence of alpha or paired-chain data limited detectable features. Most TCR sequences were observed very rarely across donors, whereas some public TCRs were present in many individuals. The only immune exposure information available for the cohort was CMV serostatus. The authors suggested that the approach could potentially be generalized to other disease states and immunological phenotypes. A later analysis found that TCR association rates varied across HLA loci, with DRB1 alleles showing the most associated TCRs and HLA-C alleles the fewest. HLA typing was unavailable for some donors at each locus, so association tests used only the typed subset. A later analysis reported that several top co-occurrence clusters appeared linked to parvovirus B19, influenza, CMV and Epstein-Barr virus. About 15 rarely observed V segments, including chromosome 9 orphons, were excluded from the earlier analysis of 550 to 700 of the donors because counts were too low. In an earlier analysis of some 540 of the donors, most TCR beta V segments appeared in productive rearrangements about 90% or about 30% of the time, broadly matching IMGT annotations. In vitro tests confirmed that three of the cytomegalovirus-associated TCR beta chains recognize cytomegalovirus antigens. V-gene and J-gene trimming of TCR beta chains was associated with a missense DCLRE1C variant in a later genetic analysis, and the association was replicated in an independent cohort. In the study, about 150 TCR beta chains were listed as associated with cytomegalovirus. A cluster of highly shared sequence variants was judged likely to represent a technical artifact of the sequencing pipeline. According to a later analysis, most CMV-associated TCR beta chains appeared to be HLA-restricted, and the HLA associations seemed to be driven largely by CMV exposure. According to a later genetic analysis, donors in an Asian-associated ancestry cluster had fewer N-insertions in productive TCRs than the roughly 700-donor mean. A further reported finding was that TCR beta sequences accurately predicted the HLA-A and HLA-B alleles for most subjects in the first cohort. Correlated functional status among segregating V segments might reflect linkage disequilibrium, but an unknown experimental factor could not be ruled out. Sequencing depth was assumed to be roughly uniform across donors in the presence/absence analyses, though that assumption may not hold. In both the original and validation cohorts, the classifier was reported to diagnose cytomegalovirus status with high specificity and sensitivity. At a false discovery rate of 0.05, a later analysis linked some 17,000 TCR beta sequences to specific HLA alleles.

The cohort was made up of approximately 670 healthy bone marrow donors. Cohort members were all nominally healthy when sampled, although unrecorded immune exposures were likely present. The donor tested CMV seropositive, placing the donor among the roughly 270 seropositive members of the cohort. A peripheral blood sample was collected from each donor, and TCR beta sequencing was performed on peripheral blood mononuclear cells. The Qiagen DNeasy Blood Extraction Kit was used to extract genomic DNA from the blood cell samples. A remark on this clone: No cognate antigen has been identified for it. Nothing much larger sits one base from this clone, and base qualities are not available.

Source material: PBMCs. This sequence originates from a girl aged 2-15 years in good health and CMV-seropositive.

The CDR3 is CSARTGFYEQYF. The DNA is as follows: TGCAGCGCCCGGACAGGGTTCTACGAGCAGTACTTC. The sequence is built from TRBV29-1 and TRBJ2-7; 8 of the junction bases match TRBD1. CDR1 and CDR2 (SQVTM, ANQGSEA) derive from the germline V gene. The CDR3 runs 12 residues from the cysteine to the phenylalanine. CDR3 DNA only is kept here, 36 bases in frame from base 1. V is pruned by 7 bases and J by 3 bases, leaving 5 bases of the junction without a gene match.